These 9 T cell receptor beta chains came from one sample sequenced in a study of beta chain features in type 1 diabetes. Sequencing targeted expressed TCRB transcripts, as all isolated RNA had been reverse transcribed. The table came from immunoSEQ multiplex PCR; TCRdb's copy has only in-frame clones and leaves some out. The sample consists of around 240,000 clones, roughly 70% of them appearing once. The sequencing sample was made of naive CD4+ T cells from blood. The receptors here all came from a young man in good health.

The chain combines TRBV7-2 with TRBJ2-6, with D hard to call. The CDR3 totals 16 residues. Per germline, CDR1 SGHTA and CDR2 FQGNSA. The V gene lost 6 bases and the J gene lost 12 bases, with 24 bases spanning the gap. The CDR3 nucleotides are TGTGCCAGCAGATATCGGATCAATCCCCGTGTTGGCGTCCTGACTTTC. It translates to CASRYRINPRVGVLTF.

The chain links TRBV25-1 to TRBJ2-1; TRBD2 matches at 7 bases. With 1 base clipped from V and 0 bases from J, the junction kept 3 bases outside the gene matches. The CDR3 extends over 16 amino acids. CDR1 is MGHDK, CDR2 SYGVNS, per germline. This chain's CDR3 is CASSEWVAGSYNEQFF. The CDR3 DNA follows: TGTGCCAGCAGTGAATGGGTAGCGGGCTCCTACAATGAGCAGTTCTTC.

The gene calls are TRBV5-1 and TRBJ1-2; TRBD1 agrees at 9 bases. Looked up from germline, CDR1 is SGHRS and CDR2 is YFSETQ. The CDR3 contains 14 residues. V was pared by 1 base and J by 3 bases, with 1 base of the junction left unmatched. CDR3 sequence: CASSLRTGDYGYTF. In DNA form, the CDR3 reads TGCGCCAGCAGCTTGCGGACAGGGGACTATGGCTACACCTTC.

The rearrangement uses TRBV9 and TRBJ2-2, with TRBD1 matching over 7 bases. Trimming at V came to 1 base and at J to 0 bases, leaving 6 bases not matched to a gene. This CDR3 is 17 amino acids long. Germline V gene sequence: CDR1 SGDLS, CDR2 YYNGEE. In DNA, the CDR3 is TGTGCCAGCAGCGTATCTCCGGGACAGTCGAACACCGGGGAGCTGTTTTTT. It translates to CASSVSPGQSNTGELFF.

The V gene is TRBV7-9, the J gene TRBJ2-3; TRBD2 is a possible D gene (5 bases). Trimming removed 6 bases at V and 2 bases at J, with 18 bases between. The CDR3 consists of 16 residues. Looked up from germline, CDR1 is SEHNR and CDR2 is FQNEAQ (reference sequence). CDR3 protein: CASRSRRAGLTDTQYF. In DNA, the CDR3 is TGTGCCAGCAGATCTAGACGCGCGGGCCTCACAGATACGCAGTATTTT.

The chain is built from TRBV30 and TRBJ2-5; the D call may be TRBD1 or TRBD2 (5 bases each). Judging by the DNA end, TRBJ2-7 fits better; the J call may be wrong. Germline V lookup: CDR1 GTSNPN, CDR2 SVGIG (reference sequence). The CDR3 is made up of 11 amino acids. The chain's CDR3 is CAGGTVYEQYF. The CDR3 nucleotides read TGTGCCGGTGGGACGGTCTACGAGCAGTACTTC.

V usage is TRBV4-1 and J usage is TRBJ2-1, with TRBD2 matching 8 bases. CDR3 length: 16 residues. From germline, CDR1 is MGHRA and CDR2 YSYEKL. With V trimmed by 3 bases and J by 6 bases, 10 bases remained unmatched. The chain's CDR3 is CASSQLGLVGVNEQFF. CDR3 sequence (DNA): TGCGCCAGCAGCCAGTTGGGACTAGTAGGCGTCAATGAGCAGTTCTTC.

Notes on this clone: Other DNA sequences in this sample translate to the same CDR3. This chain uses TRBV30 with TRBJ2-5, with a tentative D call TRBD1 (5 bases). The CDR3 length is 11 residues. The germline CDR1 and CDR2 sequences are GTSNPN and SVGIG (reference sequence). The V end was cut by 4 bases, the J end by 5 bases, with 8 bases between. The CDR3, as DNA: TGTGCCTGGAAGGGGCGGGAGACCCAGTACTTC. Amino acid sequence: CAWKGRETQYF.

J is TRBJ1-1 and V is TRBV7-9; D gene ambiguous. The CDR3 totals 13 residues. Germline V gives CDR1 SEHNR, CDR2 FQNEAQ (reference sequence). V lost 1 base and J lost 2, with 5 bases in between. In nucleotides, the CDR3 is TGTGCCAGCAGCTTAGGGATCAACACTGAAGCTTTCTTT. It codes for CASSLGINTEAFF.